A selection of T cell receptor beta chains follows, all from one sample in a study of beta chain features in type 1 diabetes. TCRdb keeps only in-frame clones here, not all; method: immunoSEQ multiplex PCR. Of 150,000 to 200,000 clones in the sample, 6.5% to 10% were seen once. The source material was central memory CD4+ T cells from blood. The origin of the receptors is a woman aged 18-29 years with type 1 diabetes. CDR3s include the opening cysteine and the closing phenylalanine or tryptophan. Fields, in order: D gene, CDR3 length, J gene, clone size, V gene, CDR3 DNA, CDR3 protein. D genes are given only for firm matches. Size values are once, few and many counts, or a class for expanded clones, and some rows have none.

>NA|12|TRBJ2-7|NA|TRBV29-1
TGCAGCGTTGGGCAGGGTGGCTACGAGCAGTACTTC
CSVGQGGYEQYF
>NA|14|TRBJ2-2|NA|TRBV5-4
TGTGCCAGCAGCATACAGGGGGGGACCGGGGAGCTGTTTTTT
CASSIQGGTGELFF
>NA|14|TRBJ1-1|few|TRBV14
TGTGCCAGCAGTCCCGCCAGCGGGGGGACTGAAGCTTTCTTT
CASSPASGGTEAFF
>TRBD1|14|TRBJ1-5|once|TRBV6-6
TGTGCCAGCAGAGGGACAGGGGCCGGTCAGCCCCAGCATTTT
CASRGTGAGQPQHF
>NA|13|TRBJ1-6|NA|TRBV11-3
TGTGCCAGCAGCCAACGAGGGAATTCACCCCTCCACTTT
CASSQRGNSPLHF
>TRBD2|17|TRBJ2-7|NA|TRBV28
TGTGCCAGCAGACGCGGACTAGCGGGGGACTCCTCCTACGAGCAGTACTTC
CASRRGLAGDSSYEQYF
>NA|12|TRBJ2-7|few|TRBV7-2
TGTGCCAGCAGCTCCACACACTACGAGCAGTACTTC
CASSSTHYEQYF
>TRBD1|17|TRBJ2-7|NA|TRBV4-3
TGCGCCAGCAGCCAAGATAGGGCGGGACAGGGGTCCTACGAGCAGTACTTC
CASSQDRAGQGSYEQYF
>TRBD1|13|TRBJ1-2|NA|TRBV30
TGTGCCTGGAGCCTGACAGGGCTAGGAGGCTACACCTTC
CAWSLTGLGGYTF
>NA|13|TRBJ1-4|many|TRBV18
TGTGCCAGCTCACCACTGGGCAGCGAAAAACTGTTTTTT
CASSPLGSEKLFF
>TRBD1|17|TRBJ2-7|few|TRBV4-3
TGCGCCAGCAGCCAAGACTACCGACAGGGGGCGAGCTACGAGCAGTACTTC
CASSQDYRQGASYEQYF
>NA|13|TRBJ2-1|NA|TRBV4-2
TGTGCCAGCAGCCAAGCGGGGTGGGGTGAGCAGTTCTTC
CASSQAGWGEQFF
>NA|12|TRBJ1-2|few|TRBV7-9
TGTGCCAGCAGCTTTTCCGTCTATGGCTACACCTTC
CASSFSVYGYTF
>TRBD2|15|TRBJ2-3|NA|TRBV7-8
TGTGCCAGCAGCTTAGCTAGCGGGGTCACAGATACGCAGTATTTT
CASSLASGVTDTQYF
>NA|12|TRBJ2-3|few|TRBV29-1
TGCAGCGTTTTAGCAATCACAGATACGCAGTATTTT
CSVLAITDTQYF
>NA|14|TRBJ1-2|NA|TRBV5-8
TGTGCCAGCAGCTCCCGGACATTTGTTCATGGCTACACCTTC
CASSSRTFVHGYTF
>NA|15|TRBJ2-1|few|TRBV6-5
TGTGCCAGCAGCCAGAACAGGGTTCTATACAATGAGCAGTTCTTC
CASSQNRVLYNEQFF
>NA|15|TRBJ2-6|few|TRBV5-1
TGCGCCAGCAGCTTGGGGCACTCTGGGGCCAACGTCCTGACTTTC
CASSLGHSGANVLTF
>TRBD1|17|TRBJ2-6|NA|TRBV5-1
TGCGCCAGCGAGCTGACAGGGGGGAGCTCTGGGGCCAACGTCCTGACTTTC
CASELTGGSSGANVLTF
>TRBD2|16|TRBJ2-1|few|TRBV4-3
TGCGCCAGCAGCCAAGGGGTCCTAGCGGGGGGGAATGAGCAGTTCTTC
CASSQGVLAGGNEQFF
>TRBD1|12|TRBJ2-7|few|TRBV30
TGTGCCTGGAGTCTTAGACAGGGAAAGGAGTACTTC
CAWSLRQGKEYF
>NA|15|TRBJ2-1|few|TRBV28
TGTGCCAGCAGCCACCCTTCAGGTACCTACAATGAGCAGTTCTTC
CASSHPSGTYNEQFF
>TRBD1|16|TRBJ2-5|few|TRBV27
TGTGCCAGCAGCTTTGGGACAGGGGGCCCACAAGAGACCCAGTACTTC
CASSFGTGGPQETQYF
>NA|15|TRBJ2-5|NA|TRBV7-9
TGTGCCAGCAGCTTAGTTTTGAGCAACCAAGAGACCCAGTACTTC
CASSLVLSNQETQYF
>NA|14|TRBJ2-7|few|TRBV11-2
TGTGCCAGCAGCTTCAGGGCTCTTTCCTACGAGCAGTACTTC
CASSFRALSYEQYF
>TRBD2|13|TRBJ2-7|few|TRBV28
TGTGCCAGCCGGACTAGCGGGATCTACGAGCAGTACTTC
CASRTSGIYEQYF
>NA|11|TRBJ1-1|NA|TRBV28
TGTGCCAGCAGTTTGTTGTCCGGGGCTTTCTTT
CASSLLSGAFF
>TRBD1|13|TRBJ2-7|few|TRBV5-1
TGCGCCAGCAGCTTGGAAGGGGACAGGGATCCCTACTTC
CASSLEGDRDPYF
>TRBD1|16|TRBJ2-7|few|TRBV7-8
TGTGCCAGCAGCGCATCCGGGACAGGGGCGAACTACGAGCAGTACTTC
CASSASGTGANYEQYF
>NA|14|TRBJ1-5|NA|TRBV30
TGTGCCTGGACCCCCAAGGGCGGGAGTCAGCCCCAGCATTTT
CAWTPKGGSQPQHF
>NA|11|TRBJ1-2|NA|TRBV21-1
TGTGCCAGCAGGCCGGTATATGGCTACACCTTC
CASRPVYGYTF
>TRBD1|16|TRBJ2-3|NA|TRBV7-2
TGTGCCAGCAGCGCCTCCGGGACAGGGCGCACAGATACGCAGTATTTT
CASSASGTGRTDTQYF
>TRBD1|18|TRBJ2-7|few|TRBV4-3
TGCGCCAGCAGCCAAGATCTCCTGAGGACAGGTATTTCTTACGAGCAGTACTTC
CASSQDLLRTGISYEQYF
>NA|16|TRBJ1-1|NA|TRBV19
TGTGCCAGTAGTCCCCACCCGAGGGGGGGTGGCACTGAAGCTTTCTTT
CASSPHPRGGGTEAFF
>NA|15|TRBJ1-5|NA|TRBV7-8
TGTGCCAGCAGCCCCGGCGGCAGGGTCAATCAGCCCCAGCATTTT
CASSPGGRVNQPQHF
>TRBD2|13|TRBJ2-1|NA|TRBV11-2
TGTGCCAGCAGCTTAGAGGGGGGGAGTGAGCAGTTCTTC
CASSLEGGSEQFF
>TRBD2|14|TRBJ2-3|NA|TRBV4-1
TGCGCCAGCAGCCAACCTAGCGGGGGTGATACGCAGTATTTT
CASSQPSGGDTQYF
>NA|14|TRBJ2-5|NA|TRBV7-9
TGTGCCAGCAGCTTAGTTGGGGCCGGGGAGACCCAGTACTTC
CASSLVGAGETQYF
>NA|13|TRBJ2-5|NA|TRBV4-3
TGCGCCAGCAGCCAGGGAGGACGGGAGACCCAGTACTTC
CASSQGGRETQYF
>TRBD1|13|TRBJ1-2|NA|TRBV7-2
TGTGCCAGCAGCTTGCCGGACAGGGGAGGCTACACCTTC
CASSLPDRGGYTF
>NA|15|TRBJ1-5|few|TRBV28
TGTGCCAGCAGTCCCACAGGGCTTGGCAATCAGCCCCAGCATTTT
CASSPTGLGNQPQHF
>TRBD2|15|TRBJ2-1|few|TRBV6-5
TGTGCCAGCAGTTTCCTGTCTAGCGGAAACAATGAGCAGTTCTTC
CASSFLSSGNNEQFF
>TRBD1|14|TRBJ2-5|few|TRBV7-8
TGTGCCAGCAGCTTCAACAGGGGGCAAGAGACCCAGTACTTC
CASSFNRGQETQYF
>TRBD1|18|TRBJ1-4|few|TRBV4-2
TGTGCCAGCAGCCCGGGAGATCAGAACAGGGGTCTGGGTGAAAAACTGTTTTTT
CASSPGDQNRGLGEKLFF
>NA|16|TRBJ1-3|few|TRBV4-3
TGCGCCAGCAGCCTCGACCCAGGGCGCTCTGGAAACACCATATATTTT
CASSLDPGRSGNTIYF
>NA|15|TRBJ2-2|few|TRBV4-1
TGCGCCAGCAGCCAGGGCGTGGGGGCCGGCGGGGAGCTGTTTTTT
CASSQGVGAGGELFF
>NA|12|TRBJ1-2|NA|TRBV2
TGTGCCAGCAGGGAGGGTCGGGACGGCTACACCTTC
CASREGRDGYTF
>TRBD2|16|TRBJ2-7|NA|TRBV15
TGTGCCACCAGCAGAGCTGGGGGGACTAGAGGCCACGAGCAGTACTTC
CATSRAGGTRGHEQYF
>NA|13|TRBJ1-5|NA|TRBV7-2
TGTGCCAGCTCAGATAATAGCAATCAGCCCCAGCATTTT
CASSDNSNQPQHF
>NA|16|TRBJ2-1|few|TRBV5-1
TGCGCCAGCAGCTTGGCCGGGGAGAGCTCCTACAATGAGCAGTTCTTC
CASSLAGESSYNEQFF
>TRBD2|15|TRBJ2-5|few|TRBV9
TGTGCCAGCAGCCCCGGGGGGGCGGGAGGAGAGACCCAGTACTTC
CASSPGGAGGETQYF
>TRBD2|15|TRBJ2-3|NA|TRBV6-6
TGTGCCAGCAGTCCCGGGACTAGGGTCACAGATACGCAGTATTTT
CASSPGTRVTDTQYF
>TRBD2|14|TRBJ2-4|NA|TRBV5-1
TGCGCCAGCGGACCCGGGGGGGGCAAAAACATTCAGTACTTC
CASGPGGGKNIQYF
>NA|15|TRBJ2-1|few|TRBV11-2
TGTGCCAGCAGCTTAGGCGGAAACTCCTACAATGAGCAGTTCTTC
CASSLGGNSYNEQFF
>NA|15|TRBJ2-7|few|TRBV19
TGTGCCAGTAGTGGACCCGGGATTGGGTCCTACGAGCAGTACTTC
CASSGPGIGSYEQYF